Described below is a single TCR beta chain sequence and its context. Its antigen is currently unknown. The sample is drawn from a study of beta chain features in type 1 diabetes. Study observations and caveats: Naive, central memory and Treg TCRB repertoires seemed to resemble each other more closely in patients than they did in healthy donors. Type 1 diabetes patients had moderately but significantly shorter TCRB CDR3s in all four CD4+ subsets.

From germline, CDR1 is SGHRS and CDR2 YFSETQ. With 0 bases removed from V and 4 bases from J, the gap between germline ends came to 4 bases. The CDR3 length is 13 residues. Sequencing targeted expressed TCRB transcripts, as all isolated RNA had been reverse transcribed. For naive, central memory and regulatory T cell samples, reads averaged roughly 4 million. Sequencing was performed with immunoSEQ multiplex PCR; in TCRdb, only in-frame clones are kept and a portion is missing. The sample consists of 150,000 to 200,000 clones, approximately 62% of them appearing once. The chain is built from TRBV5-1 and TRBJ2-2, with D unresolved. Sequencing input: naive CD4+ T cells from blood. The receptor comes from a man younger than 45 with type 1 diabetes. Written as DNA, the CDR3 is TGCGCCAGCAGCTTGGACCCCACCGGGGAGCTGTTTTTT. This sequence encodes CASSLDPTGELFF.